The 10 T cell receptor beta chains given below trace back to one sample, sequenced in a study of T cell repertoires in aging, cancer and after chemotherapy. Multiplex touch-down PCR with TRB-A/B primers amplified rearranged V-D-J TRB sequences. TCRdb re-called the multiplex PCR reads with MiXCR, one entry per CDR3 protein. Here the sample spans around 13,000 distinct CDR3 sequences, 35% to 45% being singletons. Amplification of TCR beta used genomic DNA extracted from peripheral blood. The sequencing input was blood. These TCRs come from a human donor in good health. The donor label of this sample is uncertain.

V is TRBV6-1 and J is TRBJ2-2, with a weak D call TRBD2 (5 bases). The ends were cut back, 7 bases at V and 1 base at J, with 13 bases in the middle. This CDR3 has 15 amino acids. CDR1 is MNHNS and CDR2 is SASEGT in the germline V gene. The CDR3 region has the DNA TGTGCCAGCACTGAGAAAGCGGAGAACACCGGGGAGCTGTTTTTT. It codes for CASTEKAENTGELFF.

The DNA of the CDR3 is TGTGCCTGGAGACCTACAGGGGGCCGGGATCAGCCCCAGCATTTT. Its protein is CAWRPTGGRDQPQHF. The V call is TRBV30, the J call TRBJ1-5, with 9 positions matching TRBD1. The CDR3 sequence is 15 residues long. Germline values: CDR1 GTSNPN, CDR2 SVGIG (reference sequence). V was clipped by 3 bases and J by 5 bases; unmatched bases: 8. The full variable domain, rest sourced from reference TRBV30 and TRBJ1-5, is SQTIHQWPATLVQPVGSPLSLECTVEGTSNPNLYWYRQAAGRGLQLLFYSVGIGQISSEVPQNLSASRPQDRQFILSSKKLLLSDSGFYLCAWRPTGGRDQPQHFGDGTRLSIL.

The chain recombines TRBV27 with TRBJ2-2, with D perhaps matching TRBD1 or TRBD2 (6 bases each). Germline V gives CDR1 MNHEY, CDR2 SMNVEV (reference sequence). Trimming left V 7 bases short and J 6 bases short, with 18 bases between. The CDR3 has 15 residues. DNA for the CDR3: TGTGCCAGCATGTTGTTGGGGGCGGGGTCCGGGGAGCTGTTTTTT. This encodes CASMLLGAGSGELFF.

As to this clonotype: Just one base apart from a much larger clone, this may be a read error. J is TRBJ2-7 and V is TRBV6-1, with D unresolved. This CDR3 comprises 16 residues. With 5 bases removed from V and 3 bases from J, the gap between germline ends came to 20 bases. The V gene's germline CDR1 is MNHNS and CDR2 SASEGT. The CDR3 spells CASSYALANSHYEQYF. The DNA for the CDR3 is TGTGCCAGCAGTTACGCCTTGGCTAATAGCCACTACGAGCAGTACTTC.

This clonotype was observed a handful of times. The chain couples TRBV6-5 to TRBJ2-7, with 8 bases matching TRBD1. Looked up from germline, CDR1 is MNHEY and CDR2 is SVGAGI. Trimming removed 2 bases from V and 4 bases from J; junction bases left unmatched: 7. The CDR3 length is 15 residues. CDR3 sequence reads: CASSYDRGNVYEQYF. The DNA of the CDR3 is TGTGCCAGCAGTTACGACAGGGGAAATGTGTACGAGCAGTACTTC.

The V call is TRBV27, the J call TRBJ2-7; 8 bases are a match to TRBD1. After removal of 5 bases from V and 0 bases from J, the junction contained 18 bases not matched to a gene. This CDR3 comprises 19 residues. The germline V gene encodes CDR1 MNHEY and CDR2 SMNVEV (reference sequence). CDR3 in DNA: TGTGCCAGCAGTCAAAAGGTGCCGGGACAGGTCATTACCTCCTACGAGCAGTACTTC. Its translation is CASSQKVPGQVITSYEQYF.

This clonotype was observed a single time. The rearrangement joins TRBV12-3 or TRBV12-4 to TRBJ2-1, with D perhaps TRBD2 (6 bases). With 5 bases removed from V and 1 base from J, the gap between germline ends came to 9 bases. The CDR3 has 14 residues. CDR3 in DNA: TGTGCCAGCAGTCTGGGGGGTTCCTACAATGAGCAGTTCTTC. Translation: CASSLGGSYNEQFF.

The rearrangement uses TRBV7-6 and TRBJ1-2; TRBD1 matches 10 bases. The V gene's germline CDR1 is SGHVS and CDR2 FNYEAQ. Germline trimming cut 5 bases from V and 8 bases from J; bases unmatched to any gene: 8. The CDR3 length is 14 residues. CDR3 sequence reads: CASSLTTGGWGYTF. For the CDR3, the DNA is TGTGCCAGCAGCCTAACGACAGGGGGCTGGGGCTACACCTTC.

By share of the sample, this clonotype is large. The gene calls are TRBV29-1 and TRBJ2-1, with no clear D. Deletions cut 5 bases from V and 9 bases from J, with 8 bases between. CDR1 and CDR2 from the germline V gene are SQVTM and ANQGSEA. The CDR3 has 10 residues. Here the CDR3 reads CSVSSIEQFF. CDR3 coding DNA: TGCAGCGTTTCAAGCATTGAGCAGTTCTTC.

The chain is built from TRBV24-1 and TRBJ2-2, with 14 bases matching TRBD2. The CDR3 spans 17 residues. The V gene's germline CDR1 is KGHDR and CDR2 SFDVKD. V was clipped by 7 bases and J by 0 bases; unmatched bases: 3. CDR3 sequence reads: CATRGTSGGSNTGELFF. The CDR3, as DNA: TGTGCCACCAGAGGGACTAGCGGGGGATCGAACACCGGGGAGCTGTTTTTT.